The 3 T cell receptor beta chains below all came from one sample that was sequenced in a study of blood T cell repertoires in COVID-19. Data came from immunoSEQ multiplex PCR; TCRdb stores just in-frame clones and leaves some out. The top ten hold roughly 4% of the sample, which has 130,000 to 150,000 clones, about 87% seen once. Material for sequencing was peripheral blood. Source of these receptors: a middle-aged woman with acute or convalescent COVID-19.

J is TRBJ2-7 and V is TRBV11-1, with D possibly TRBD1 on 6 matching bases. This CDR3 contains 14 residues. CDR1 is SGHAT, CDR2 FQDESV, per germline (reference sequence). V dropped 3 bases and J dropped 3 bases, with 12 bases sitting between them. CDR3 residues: CASSFGGGGYEQYF. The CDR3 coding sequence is TGTGCCAGCAGCTTTGGGGGCGGTGGCTACGAGCAGTACTTC.

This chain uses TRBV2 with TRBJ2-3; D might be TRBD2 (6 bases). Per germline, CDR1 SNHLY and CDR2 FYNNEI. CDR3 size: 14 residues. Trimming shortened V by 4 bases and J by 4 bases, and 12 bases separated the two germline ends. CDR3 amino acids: CASSGATGADTQYF. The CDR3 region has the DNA TGTGCCAGCAGTGGAGCTACGGGAGCAGATACGCAGTATTTT. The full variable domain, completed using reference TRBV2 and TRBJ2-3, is EPEVTQTPSHQVTQMGQEVILRCVPISNHLYFYWYRQILGQKVEFLVSFYNNEISEKSEIFDDQFSVERPDGSNFTLKIRSTKLEDSAMYFCASSGATGADTQYFGPGTRLTVL.

Here the CDR3 reads CASSPDRGRPEAFF. In nucleotides, the CDR3 is TGTGCCAGCAGCCCTGACAGGGGGCGGCCTGAAGCTTTCTTT. The chain combines TRBV5-4 with TRBJ1-1, with 10 positions matching TRBD1. After removal of 4 bases from V and 6 bases from J, the junction contained 6 bases not matched to a gene. This CDR3 is 14 amino acids long. Germline CDR1 SGHNT, CDR2 YYREEE (reference sequence).